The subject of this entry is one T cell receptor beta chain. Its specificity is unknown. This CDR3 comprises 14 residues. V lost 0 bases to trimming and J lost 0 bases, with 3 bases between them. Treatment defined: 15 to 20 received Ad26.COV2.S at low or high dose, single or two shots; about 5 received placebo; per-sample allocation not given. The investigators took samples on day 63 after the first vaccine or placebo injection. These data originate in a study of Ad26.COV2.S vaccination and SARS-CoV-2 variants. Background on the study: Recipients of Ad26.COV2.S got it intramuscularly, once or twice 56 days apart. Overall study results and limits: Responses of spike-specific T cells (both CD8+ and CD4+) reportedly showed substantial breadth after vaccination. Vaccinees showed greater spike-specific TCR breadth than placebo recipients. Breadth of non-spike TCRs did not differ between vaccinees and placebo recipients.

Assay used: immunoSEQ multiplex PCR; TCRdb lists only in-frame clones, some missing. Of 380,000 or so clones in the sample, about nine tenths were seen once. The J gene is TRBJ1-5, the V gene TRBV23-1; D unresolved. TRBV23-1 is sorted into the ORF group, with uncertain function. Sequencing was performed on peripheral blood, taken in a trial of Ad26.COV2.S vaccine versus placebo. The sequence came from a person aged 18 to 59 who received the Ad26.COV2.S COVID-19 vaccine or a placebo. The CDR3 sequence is CASSQSDSNQPQHF. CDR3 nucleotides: TGCGCCAGCAGTCAATCCGATAGCAATCAGCCCCAGCATTTT.